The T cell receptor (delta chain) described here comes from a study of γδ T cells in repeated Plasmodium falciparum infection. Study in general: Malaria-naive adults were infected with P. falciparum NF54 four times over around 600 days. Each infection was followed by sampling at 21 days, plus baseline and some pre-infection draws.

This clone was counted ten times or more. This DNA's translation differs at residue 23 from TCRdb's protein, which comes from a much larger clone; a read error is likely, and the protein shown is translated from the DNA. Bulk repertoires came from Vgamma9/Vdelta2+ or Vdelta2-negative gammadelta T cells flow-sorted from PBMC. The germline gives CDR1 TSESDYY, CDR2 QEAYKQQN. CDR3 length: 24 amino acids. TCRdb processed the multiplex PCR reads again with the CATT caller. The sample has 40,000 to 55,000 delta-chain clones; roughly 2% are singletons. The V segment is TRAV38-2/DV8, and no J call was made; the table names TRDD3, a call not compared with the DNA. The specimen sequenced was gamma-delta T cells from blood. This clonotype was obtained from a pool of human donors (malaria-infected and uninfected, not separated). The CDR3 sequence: CAYRSFEYFQATYWGIPATDKLTF. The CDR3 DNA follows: TGTGCTTATAGGAGCTTCGAATACTTCCAAGCTACGTACTGGGGGATACCGGCCACCGATAAACTCACCTTT.